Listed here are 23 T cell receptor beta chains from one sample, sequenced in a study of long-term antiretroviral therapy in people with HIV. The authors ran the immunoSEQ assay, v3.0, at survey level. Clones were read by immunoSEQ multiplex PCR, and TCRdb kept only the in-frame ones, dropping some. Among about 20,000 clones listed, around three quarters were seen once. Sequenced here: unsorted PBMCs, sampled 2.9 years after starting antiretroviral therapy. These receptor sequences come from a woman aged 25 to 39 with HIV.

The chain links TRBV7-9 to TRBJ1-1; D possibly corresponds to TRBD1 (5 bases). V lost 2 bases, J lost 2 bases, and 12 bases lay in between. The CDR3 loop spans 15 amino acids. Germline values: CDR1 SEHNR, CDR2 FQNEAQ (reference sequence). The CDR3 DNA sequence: TGTGCCAGCAGCTTATCGGGGACGGGAAACACTGAAGCTTTCTTT. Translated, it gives CASSLSGTGNTEAFF.

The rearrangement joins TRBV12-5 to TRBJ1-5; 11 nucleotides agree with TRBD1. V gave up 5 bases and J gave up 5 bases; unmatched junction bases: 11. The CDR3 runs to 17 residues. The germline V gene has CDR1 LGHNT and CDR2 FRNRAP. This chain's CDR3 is CASGATRDRGLHQPQHF. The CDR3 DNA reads TGTGCTAGTGGTGCCACCCGGGACAGGGGGTTACATCAGCCCCAGCATTTT. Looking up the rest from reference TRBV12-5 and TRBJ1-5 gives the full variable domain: DARVTQTPRHKVTEMGQEVTMRCQPILGHNTVFWYRQTMMQGLELLAYFRNRAPLDDSGMPKDRFSAEMPDATLATLKIQPSEPRDSAVYFCASGATRDRGLHQPQHFGDGTRLSIL.

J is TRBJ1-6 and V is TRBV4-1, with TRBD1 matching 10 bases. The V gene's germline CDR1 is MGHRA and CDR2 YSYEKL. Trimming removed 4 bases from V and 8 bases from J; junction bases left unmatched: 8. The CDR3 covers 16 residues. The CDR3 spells CASSPKAGQGDSPLHF. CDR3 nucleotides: TGCGCCAGCAGCCCCAAGGCTGGACAGGGGGATTCACCCCTCCACTTT.

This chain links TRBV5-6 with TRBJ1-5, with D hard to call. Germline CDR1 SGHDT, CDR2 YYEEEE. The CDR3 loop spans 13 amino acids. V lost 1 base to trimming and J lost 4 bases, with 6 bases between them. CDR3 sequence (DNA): TGTGCCAGCAGCTTGCAGCAGAATCAGCCCCAGCATTTT. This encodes CASSLQQNQPQHF.

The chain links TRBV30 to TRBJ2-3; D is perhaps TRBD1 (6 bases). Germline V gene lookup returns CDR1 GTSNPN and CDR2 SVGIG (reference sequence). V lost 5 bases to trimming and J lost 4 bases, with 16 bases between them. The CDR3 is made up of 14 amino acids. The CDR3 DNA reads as TGTGCCTGGTTAAGTCAGGGGAACGCAGATACGCAGTATTTT. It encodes CAWLSQGNADTQYF. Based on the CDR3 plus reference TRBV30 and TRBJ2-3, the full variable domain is SQTIHQWPATLVQPVGSPLSLECTVEGTSNPNLYWYRQAAGRGLQLLFYSVGIGQISSEVPQNLSASRPQDRQFILSSKKLLLSDSGFYLCAWLSQGNADTQYFGPGTRLTVL.

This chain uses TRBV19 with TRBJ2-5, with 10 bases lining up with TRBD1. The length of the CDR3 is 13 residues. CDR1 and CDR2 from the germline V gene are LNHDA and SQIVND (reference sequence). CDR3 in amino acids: CDTNRDRGRAQYF. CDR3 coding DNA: TGTGATACTAACCGGGACAGGGGTCGGGCCCAGTACTTC.

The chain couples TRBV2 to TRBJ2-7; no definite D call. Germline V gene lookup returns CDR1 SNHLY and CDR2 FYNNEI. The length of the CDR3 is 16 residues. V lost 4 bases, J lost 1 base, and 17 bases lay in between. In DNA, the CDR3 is TGTGCCAGCAGTGGCCCCGCGTGGGAAACATCCTACGAGCAGTACTTC. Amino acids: CASSGPAWETSYEQYF.

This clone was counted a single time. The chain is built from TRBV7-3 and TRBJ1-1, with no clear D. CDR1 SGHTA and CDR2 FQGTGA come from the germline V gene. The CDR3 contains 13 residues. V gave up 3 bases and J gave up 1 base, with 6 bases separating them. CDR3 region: CASSFTPNTEAFF. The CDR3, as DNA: TGTGCCAGCAGCTTTACACCGAACACTGAAGCTTTCTTT.

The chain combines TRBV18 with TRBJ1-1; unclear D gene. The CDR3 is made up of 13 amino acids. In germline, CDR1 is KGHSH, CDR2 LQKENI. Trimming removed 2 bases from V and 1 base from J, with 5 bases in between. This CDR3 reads CASSPGRNTEAFF. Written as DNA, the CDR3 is TGTGCCAGCTCACCAGGGAGGAACACTGAAGCTTTCTTT. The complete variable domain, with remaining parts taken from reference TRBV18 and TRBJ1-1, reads NAGVMQNPRHLVRRRGQEARLRCSPMKGHSHVYWYRQLPEEGLKFMVYLQKENIIDESGMPKERFSAEFPKEGPSILRIQQVVRGDSAAYFCASSPGRNTEAFFGQGTRLTVV.

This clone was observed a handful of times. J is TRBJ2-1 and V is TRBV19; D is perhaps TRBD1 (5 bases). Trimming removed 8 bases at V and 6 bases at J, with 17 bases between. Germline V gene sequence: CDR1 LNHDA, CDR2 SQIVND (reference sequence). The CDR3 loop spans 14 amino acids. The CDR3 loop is CASETADSINEQFF. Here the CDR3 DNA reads TGTGCCAGTGAAACCGCCGACAGTATCAATGAGCAGTTCTTC.

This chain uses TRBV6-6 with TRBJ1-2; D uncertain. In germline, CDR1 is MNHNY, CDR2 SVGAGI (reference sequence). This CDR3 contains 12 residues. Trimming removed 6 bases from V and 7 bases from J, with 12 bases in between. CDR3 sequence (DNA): TGTGCCAGCAGCCCATCTTTAGGTGGCTACACCTTC. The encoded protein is CASSPSLGGYTF.

Here the CDR3 DNA reads TGTGCCAGTAGCACGGACAGGGCTAACTATGGCTACACCTTC. As protein: CASSTDRANYGYTF. The chain has TRBV19 and TRBJ1-2; 8 bases agree with TRBD1. Germline CDR1 is LNHDA and CDR2 is SQIVND (reference sequence). V was pared by 6 bases and J by 0 bases, with 3 bases of the junction left unmatched. The CDR3 has 14 amino acids.

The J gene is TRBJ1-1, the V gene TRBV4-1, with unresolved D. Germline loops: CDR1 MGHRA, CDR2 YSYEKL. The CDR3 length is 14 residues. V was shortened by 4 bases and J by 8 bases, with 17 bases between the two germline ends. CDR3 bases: TGCGCCAGCAGCCTGGGAGGGATGGATACGGAAGCTTTCTTT. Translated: CASSLGGMDTEAFF.

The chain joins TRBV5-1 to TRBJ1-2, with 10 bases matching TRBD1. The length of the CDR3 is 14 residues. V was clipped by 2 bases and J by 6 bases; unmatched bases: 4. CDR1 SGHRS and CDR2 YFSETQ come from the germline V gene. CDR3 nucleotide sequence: TGCGCCAGCAGCTTCCGGGACAGGGGTAATGGCTACACCTTC. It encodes CASSFRDRGNGYTF.

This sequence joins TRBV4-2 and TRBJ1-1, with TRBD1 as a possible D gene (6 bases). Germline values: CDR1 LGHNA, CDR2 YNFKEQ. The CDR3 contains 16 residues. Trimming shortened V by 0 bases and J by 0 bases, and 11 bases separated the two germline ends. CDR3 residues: CASSQEGRGLNTEAFF. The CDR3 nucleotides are TGTGCCAGCAGCCAAGAAGGAAGGGGGTTGAACACTGAAGCTTTCTTT.

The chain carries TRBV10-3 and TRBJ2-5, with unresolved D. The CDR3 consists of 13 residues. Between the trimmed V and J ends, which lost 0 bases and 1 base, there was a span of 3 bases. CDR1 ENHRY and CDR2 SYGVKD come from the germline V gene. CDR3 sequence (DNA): TGTGCCATCAGTGAGTCTTTCCAAGAGACCCAGTACTTC. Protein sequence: CAISESFQETQYF.

As DNA, the CDR3 is TGTGCCTGGAGTCCGGGACAGTACGATGAAAAACTGTTTTTT. It encodes CAWSPGQYDEKLFF. The chain links TRBV30 to TRBJ1-4; 7 nucleotides match TRBD1. The CDR3 is made up of 14 amino acids. V trimming: 2 bases; J trimming: 6 bases; junction bases outside the gene matches: 6. From germline, CDR1 is GTSNPN and CDR2 SVGIG (reference sequence).

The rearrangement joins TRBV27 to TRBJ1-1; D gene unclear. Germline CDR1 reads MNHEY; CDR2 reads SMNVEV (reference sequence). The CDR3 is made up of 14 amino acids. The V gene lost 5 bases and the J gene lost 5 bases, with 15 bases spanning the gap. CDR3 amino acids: CASSPMEGKTEAFF. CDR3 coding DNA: TGTGCCAGCAGTCCCATGGAGGGAAAAACTGAAGCTTTCTTT.

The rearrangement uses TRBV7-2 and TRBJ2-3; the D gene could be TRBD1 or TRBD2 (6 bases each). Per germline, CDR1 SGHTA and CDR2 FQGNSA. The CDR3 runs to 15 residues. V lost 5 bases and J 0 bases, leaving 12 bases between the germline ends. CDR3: CASSRRGASTDTQYF. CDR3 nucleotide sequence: TGTGCCAGCAGCCGGAGGGGGGCTAGCACAGATACGCAGTATTTT.

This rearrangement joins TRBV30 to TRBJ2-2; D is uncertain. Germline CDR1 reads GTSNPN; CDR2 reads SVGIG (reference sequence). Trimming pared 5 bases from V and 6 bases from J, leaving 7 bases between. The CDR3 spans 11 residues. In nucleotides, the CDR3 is TGTGCCTGGGGAATAGCCGGGGAGCTGTTTTTT. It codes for CAWGIAGELFF.

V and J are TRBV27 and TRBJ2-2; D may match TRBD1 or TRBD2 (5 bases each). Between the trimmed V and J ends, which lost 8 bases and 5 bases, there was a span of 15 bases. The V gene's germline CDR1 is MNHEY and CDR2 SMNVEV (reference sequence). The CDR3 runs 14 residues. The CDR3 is CASGAGTGTGELFF. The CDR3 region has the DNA TGTGCCAGCGGTGCTGGGACGGGAACCGGGGAGCTGTTTTTT.

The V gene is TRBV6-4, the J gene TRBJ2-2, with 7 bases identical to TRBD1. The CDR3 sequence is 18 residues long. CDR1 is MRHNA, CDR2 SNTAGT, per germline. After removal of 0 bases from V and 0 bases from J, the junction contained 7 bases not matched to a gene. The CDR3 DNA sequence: TGTGCCAGCAGTGACTCTCCGGGACAGTTTGCGAACACCGGGGAGCTGTTTTTT. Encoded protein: CASSDSPGQFANTGELFF.

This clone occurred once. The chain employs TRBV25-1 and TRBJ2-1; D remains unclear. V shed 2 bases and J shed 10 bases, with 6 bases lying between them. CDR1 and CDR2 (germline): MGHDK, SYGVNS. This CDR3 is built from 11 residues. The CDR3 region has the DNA TGTGCCAGCAGTGAAGTGAAGGAGCAGTTCTTC. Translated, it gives CASSEVKEQFF.